The 3 T cell receptor beta chains in this list originate from one sample, sequenced in a study of blood T cells in healthy people across ages. The authors ran a second PCR of 7 to 11 cycles using a sample-barcoded 5' primer and a J-beta primer mix. TCRdb re-called the 5' RACE reads through MiXCR, storing one row per CDR3 protein. The table has about 930,000 distinct CDR3 sequences, just under 30% seen once. This sample also appeared in a second study, on T cells of mothers and their children.

The sequenced sample consisted of blood. These receptors all stem from a woman aged 40 to 50 in good health.

V usage is TRBV7-9 and J usage is TRBJ2-3; perhaps TRBD1 as D (6 bases). Per the germline V gene, CDR1 is SEHNR and CDR2 is FQNEAQ (reference sequence). V lost 2 bases and J lost 4, with 13 bases in between. The CDR3 spans 15 residues. CDR3 protein: CASSLTGGFADTQYF. CDR3 nucleotide sequence: TGTGCCAGCAGCTTAACTGGGGGCTTCGCAGATACGCAGTATTTT. Full variable domain (outside the CDR3, taken from reference TRBV7-9 and TRBJ2-3): DTGVSQNPRHKITKRGQNVTFRCDPISEHNRLYWYRQTLGQGPEFLTYFQNEAQLEKSRLLSDRFSAERPKGSFSTLEIQRTEQGDSAMYLCASSLTGGFADTQYFGPGTRLTVL.

This clonotype was recorded many times. The chain recombines TRBV7-9 with TRBJ1-2; TRBD1 matches at 10 bases. J gave up 6 bases and V 4 bases, and 17 bases lay outside the gene matches. This CDR3 has 18 amino acids. Per germline, CDR1 SEHNR and CDR2 FQNEAQ (reference sequence). Here the CDR3 DNA reads TGTGCCAGCAGCTCCTCCCATAAAGCCGACAGGGGGCCTCATGGCTACACCTTC. Amino acid sequence: CASSSSHKADRGPHGYTF.

The chain has TRBV7-8 and TRBJ2-6; D gene unclear. The V gene's germline CDR1 is SGHVS and CDR2 FQNEAQ. Trimming pared 5 bases from V and 7 bases from J, leaving 6 bases between. The CDR3 runs to 12 residues. The CDR3 bases are TGTGCCAGCAGCCCTCAAGCCAACGTCCTGACTTTC. Protein sequence: CASSPQANVLTF.